This TCR beta chain emerged from a study of CD8+CD57+ T cells in acquired aplastic anemia (dated by TCRdb to 2016 to 2019). For the study in its entirety: Extracted DNA from sorted CD4+ and CD8+ cells averaged around 3.5 ug, ranging from roughly 0.17 to 27.4 ug. A CD8+CD57+ expansion meant a frequency higher than the mean frequency seen in healthy subjects. Here is what the overall study found, with its caveats: Between patients and healthy controls, no significant difference in CD8+ Simpson's diversity was found (P=0.060). Around 27 CD8+ CDR3 sequences were found in both patients and controls but appeared to be highly expressed in patients and within the immunodominant clones of the patients.

TCR beta VDJ combination and CDR3 sequence profiling used genomic DNA as the template. TCR repertoire sequencing was run on an Illumina HiSeq 2000. Processing in the source paper ran as follows. Repertoires were assessed using TRBV/TRBJ rearrangement plots, CDR3 size and DJ length profiles, and Simpson's diversity index. The most abundant DNA sequence in the deep sequencing data was defined as the immunodominant clone. CDR3 amino acid sequences were screened for sharing across subjects and compared with published repertoires and the VDJdb database. TCRdb reran the public reads through fastp at Q25 and MiXCR, keeping productive beta chains. Every CDR3 protein is listed once, alongside the most common genes and DNA of its rows. TCRdb, rather than the study authors, made the V and J calls. Present in this sample are around 210,000 distinct CDR3 sequences, about 62% of which were seen just once. Under 60% of the sample goes to the ten largest clones.

This clonotype has just one count. It lacks a known antigen. No conserved phenylalanine or tryptophan is present at the end of the CDR3, so a read error is the likely explanation. The DNA is omitted, as the CDR3 cannot be located on it reliably, and the CDR3 follows TCRdb's listing. The CDR3 length equals 13 residues, ends included. Based on the germline V gene, the CDR1 and CDR2 sequences are SQVTM and ANQGSEA. Patients chosen for sequencing had shown expansion of CD8+CD57+ cells by flow cytometry. Every patient had a diagnosis of severe acquired aplastic anemia based on International Study of Aplastic Anemia and Agranulocytosis and Camitta criteria. Patients had received no therapy at the time of blood sampling. In this study, sorted CD4+ and CD8+ T cells from the blood of healthy subjects and of severe aplastic anemia patients had their TCR repertoires deep-sequenced. Patients were enrolled under clinicaltrials.gov protocols 00001620, 01623167, 00001397, 00071045, 00081523 and 00961064 in the USA. Ficoll-Paque density gradient centrifugation was used to isolate peripheral blood mononuclear cells. Before DNA extraction, CD4+ and CD8+ T cells were sorted with FACS or magnetic beads.

The clonotype originates from a human donor with aplastic anemia. The source material was sorted CD4+, CD8+, or CD8+CD57+ T cells (not recorded which) from PBMCs. The chain links TRBV29-1 with TRBJ2-1; TRBD2, the table's D call, was not compared with the DNA. The encoded CDR3 is CSVSGGSYNEQSS.